Listed below are T cell receptor beta chains from one sample, sequenced in a study of tumor and adjacent non-tumor tissue in lung cancer. Via MiXCR, TCRdb re-called the multiplex PCR reads, giving one row per CDR3 protein. The data show roughly 70,000 distinct CDR3 sequences, 73% seen once. Source material: lung tumor tissue. These receptors were taken from a man in his fifties or sixties with non-small cell lung cancer. Both conserved end residues are part of each CDR3. Fields, in order: J gene, V gene, clone size, D gene, CDR3 DNA, CDR3 protein. The D gene is left open where the match is weak. Only part of the rows carry a size: once, few, many, or a class if the clone is expanded.

J: TRBJ2-1; V: TRBV20-1; size: NA; D: TRBD2; DNA: TGCAGTGCCACCGGGAGGGCCCCCGTCAATGAGCAGTTCTTC; CDR3: CSATGRAPVNEQFF
J: TRBJ2-7; V: TRBV20-1; size: once; D: NA; DNA: TGCAATGCTAGAGCAGGGGGGGCGGACGGCTACGAGCAGTACTTC; CDR3: CNARAGGADGYEQYF
J: TRBJ2-2; V: TRBV5-1; size: few; D: NA; DNA: TGCGCCAGCTCCAATGAAGGGAGCACCGGGGAGCTGCTTTTT; CDR3: CASSNEGSTGELLF
J: TRBJ2-1; V: TRBV20-1; size: NA; D: NA; DNA: TGCAGTGCTAGACTAGCCGGGGGAGACTCAAATGAGCAGTTCTTC; CDR3: CSARLAGGDSNEQFF
J: TRBJ2-1; V: TRBV29-1; size: few; D: TRBD2; DNA: TGCAGCGTTGGATTAGCGGGAGAACTGGATAAGCAGTTCTTC; CDR3: CSVGLAGELDKQFF
J: TRBJ2-1; V: TRBV5-1; size: NA; D: TRBD2; DNA: TGCGCCAGCAGCTTGGAAGCGGGAGGGTCCCCGTACTTC; CDR3: CASSLEAGGSPYF
J: TRBJ2-2; V: TRBV20-1; size: NA; D: TRBD2; DNA: TGCAGTACTACTTTAGCGGGAGTGTCGGAGACCGGGGAGCTGTTTTTT; CDR3: CSTTLAGVSETGELFF
J: TRBJ2-5; V: TRBV6-1; size: many; D: TRBD2; DNA: TGTGCCACCTCCCCGACTAGCGGGAGAGAGACCCAGTACTTC; CDR3: CATSPTSGRETQYF
J: TRBJ1-6; V: TRBV6-5; size: NA; D: TRBD1; DNA: TGTGTCAGCAGACCCCCGGGACAGCTAAACTCACCCCTCCACTTT; CDR3: CVSRPPGQLNSPLHF
J: TRBJ1-1; V: TRBV20-1; size: NA; D: NA; DNA: TGCAGAGCCGAGTCGGGGCTGAATGAAGCTTTCTTT; CDR3: CRAESGLNEAFF
J: TRBJ2-3; V: TRBV29-1; size: NA; D: NA; DNA: TGCAGCATAGGAGAGCGGGTTGCAGATACGCAGTATTTT; CDR3: CSIGERVADTQYF
J: TRBJ1-2; V: TRBV6-5; size: NA; D: NA; DNA: TGTGCCAGCCGGACTGACAGGCCTAACTATGACTACACCTTC; CDR3: CASRTDRPNYDYTF
J: TRBJ2-7; V: TRBV28; size: NA; D: TRBD2; DNA: TGTGCCAGCAGTTTATTGGCTAGCGGGAGGCCCTACGAGCTGTACTTC; CDR3: CASSLLASGRPYELYF
J: TRBJ2-7; V: TRBV10-3; size: many; D: NA; DNA: TGTGCCATCAGATCCACCGGGACAACCTCCTACGAGCAGTACTTC; CDR3: CAIRSTGTTSYEQYF
J: TRBJ2-5; V: TRBV5-1; size: NA; D: TRBD2; DNA: TGCGCCAGCAGCTTGGGAATCGACGGGACTAGCGGGAGAGAGACCCAGTACTTC; CDR3: CASSLGIDGTSGRETQYF
J: TRBJ2-3; V: TRBV20-1; size: NA; D: TRBD2; DNA: TGCAATGCTATCCCTGAGGGAACTAGCGGGTGGACAGATACGCAGTATTTT; CDR3: CNAIPEGTSGWTDTQYF
J: TRBJ2-3; V: TRBV20-1; size: NA; D: TRBD2; DNA: TGCAGTGCTAGATATCCCCGCGGGAGGAGTACAGATACGCAGTATTTT; CDR3: CSARYPRGRSTDTQYF
J: TRBJ2-7; V: TRBV6-1; size: few; D: NA; DNA: TGTGACAGCAGTGAAAGGGACACGGTCGTAGACTTC; CDR3: CDSSERDTVVDF
J: TRBJ2-5; V: TRBV29-1; size: NA; D: NA; DNA: TGCAGCGTTGCCCGAGATGAGATCCAGTACTTC; CDR3: CSVARDEIQYF
J: TRBJ2-2; V: TRBV24-1; size: NA; D: NA; DNA: TGTGCCACCAGTTTAGGCGTGTTGAACACCGGGGAGTTGTTTTTT; CDR3: CATSLGVLNTGELFF